This entry describes one TCR beta chain. The antigen remains unidentified. TCRdb's copy holds only in-frame clones and misses some; the assay was immunoSEQ multiplex PCR. The top ten hold approximately 0.19% of the sample, which has about 36,000 clones, about nine tenths seen once. Germline CDR1 and CDR2: LNHNV and YYDKDF (reference sequence). The CDR3 is 18 residues long. Trimming at V came to 5 bases and at J to 6 bases, leaving 12 bases not matched to a gene. This sample was included in a study of monozygotic twins with cystic fibrosis. Turning to the study itself: Roughly 3.3 micrograms of fragmented DNA underwent roughly 16 PCR cycles for library preparation.

Findings and limits, study-wide: Low clonality (median around 0.0095) suggested a mostly naive repertoire. In this small cohort, shared CDR3 numbers showed no association with age, concordance or disease severity. Monozygotic CF twins shared more identical nucleotide clonotypes than unrelated patients.

The genes are TRBV15 and TRBJ2-2; 13 bases align to TRBD2. This receptor was identified in a boy younger than 10 with cystic fibrosis. The sample consisted of blood. CDR3 coding DNA: TGTGCCACCAGCGGAGGACTAGCGGGGGACGAACGTCCCGGGGAGCTGTTTTTT. Translating gives CATSGGLAGDERPGELFF.